Below, one T cell receptor (beta chain) is given with its context. Its antigen is unidentified. Every isolated RNA sample was fully reverse transcribed, so sequencing captured expressed TCRB transcripts. The method was immunoSEQ multiplex PCR; TCRdb's version includes in-frame clones alone and lacks a portion of them. The sample yields around 300,000 clones, about 8% seen once. The data derive from a study of beta chain features in type 1 diabetes. Study-wide context: There were 107,917,701 sorted cells examined across all samples.

Study-level findings and limits: Within each of all four CD4+ subsets, Type 1 diabetes patients had TCRB CDR3s that were moderately but significantly shorter. Within the patient group, naive, central memory and Treg TCRB repertoires appeared more similar to each other than within healthy donors.

This receptor was taken from a young woman in good health. Sequenced input: central memory CD4+ T cells from blood.

The CDR3 DNA sequence: TGTGCCGCCCGACAGAACACTGAAGCTTTCTTT. This encodes CAARQNTEAFF. The chain combines TRBV7-2 with TRBJ1-1; D not resolved. The V end lost 11 bases, the J end lost 1 base, and 8 bases lay between the germline ends. Germline V lookup: CDR1 SGHTA, CDR2 FQGNSA. The CDR3 is 11 residues long.